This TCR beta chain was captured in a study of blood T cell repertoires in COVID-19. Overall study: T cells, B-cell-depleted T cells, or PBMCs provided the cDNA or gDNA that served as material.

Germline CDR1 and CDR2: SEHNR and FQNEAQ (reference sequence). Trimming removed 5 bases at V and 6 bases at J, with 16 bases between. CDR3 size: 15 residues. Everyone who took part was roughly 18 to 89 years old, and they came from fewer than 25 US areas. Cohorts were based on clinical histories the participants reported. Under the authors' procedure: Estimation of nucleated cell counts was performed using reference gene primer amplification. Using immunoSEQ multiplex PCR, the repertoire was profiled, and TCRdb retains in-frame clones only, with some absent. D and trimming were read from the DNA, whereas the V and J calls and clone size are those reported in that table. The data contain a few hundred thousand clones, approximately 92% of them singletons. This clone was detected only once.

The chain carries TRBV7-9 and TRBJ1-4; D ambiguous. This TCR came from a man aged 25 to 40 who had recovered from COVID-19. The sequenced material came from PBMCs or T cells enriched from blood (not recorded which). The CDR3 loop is CASSQRQSKDEKLFF. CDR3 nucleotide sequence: TGTGCCAGCAGCCAAAGACAAAGCAAGGATGAAAAACTGTTTTTT.